This TCR beta chain was retrieved from a study of control samples from healthy donors and cancer patients. Here immunoSEQ multiplex PCR was the method, and the copy in TCRdb shows in-frame clones only, minus some. The sample contains around 170,000 clones, roughly 92% of which appear only once. V was pared by 8 bases and J by 6 bases, with 18 bases between. The germline CDR1 and CDR2 sequences are SGDLS and YYNGEE. The CDR3 length is 14 residues. The sample comprised blood. The receptor's source is a man aged 25 to 45 in good health. The J gene is TRBJ2-4, the V gene TRBV9; tentatively, D is TRBD2 (6 bases). The CDR3 bases are TGTGCCAGTGGTACTGGGGGGACCCGAAACATTCAGTACTTC. Translating gives CASGTGGTRNIQYF.